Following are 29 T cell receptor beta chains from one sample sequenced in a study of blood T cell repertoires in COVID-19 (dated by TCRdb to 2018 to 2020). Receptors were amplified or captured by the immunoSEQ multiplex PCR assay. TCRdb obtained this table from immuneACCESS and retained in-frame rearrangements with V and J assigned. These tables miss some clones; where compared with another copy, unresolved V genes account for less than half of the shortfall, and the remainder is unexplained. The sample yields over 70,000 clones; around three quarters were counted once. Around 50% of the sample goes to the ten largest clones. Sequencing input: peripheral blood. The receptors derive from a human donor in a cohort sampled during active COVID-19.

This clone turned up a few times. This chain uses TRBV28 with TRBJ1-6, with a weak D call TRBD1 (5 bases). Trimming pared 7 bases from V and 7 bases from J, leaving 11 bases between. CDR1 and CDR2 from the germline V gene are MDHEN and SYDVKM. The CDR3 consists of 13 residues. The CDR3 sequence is CASKDRGNSPLHF. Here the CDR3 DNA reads TGTGCCAGCAAAGACAGAGGAAATTCACCCCTCCACTTT. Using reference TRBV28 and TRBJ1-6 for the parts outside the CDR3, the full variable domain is DVKVTQSSRYLVKRTGEKVFLECVQDMDHENMFWYRQDPGLGLRLIYFSYDVKMKEKGDIPEGYSVSREKKERFSLILESASTNQTSMYLCASKDRGNSPLHFGNGTRLTVT.

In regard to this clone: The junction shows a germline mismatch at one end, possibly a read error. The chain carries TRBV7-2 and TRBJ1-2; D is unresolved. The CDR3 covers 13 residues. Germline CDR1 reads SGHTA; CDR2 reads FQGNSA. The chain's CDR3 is CASSLYRVKPPSF. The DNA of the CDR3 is TGTGCCAGCAGCTTATACCGAGTTAAGCCGCCCTCTTTC.

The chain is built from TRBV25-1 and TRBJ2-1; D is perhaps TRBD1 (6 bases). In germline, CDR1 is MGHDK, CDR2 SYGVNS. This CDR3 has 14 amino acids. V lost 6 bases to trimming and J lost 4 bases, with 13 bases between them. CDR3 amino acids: CASRETGFYNEQFF. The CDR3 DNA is TGTGCCAGCAGAGAAACAGGGTTTTACAATGAGCAGTTCTTC. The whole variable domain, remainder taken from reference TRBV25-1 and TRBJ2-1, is EADIYQTPRYLVIGTGKKITLECSQTMGHDKMYWYQQDPGMELHLIHYSYGVNSTEKGDLSSESTVSRIRTEHFPLTLESARPSHTSQYLCASRETGFYNEQFFGPGTRLTVL.

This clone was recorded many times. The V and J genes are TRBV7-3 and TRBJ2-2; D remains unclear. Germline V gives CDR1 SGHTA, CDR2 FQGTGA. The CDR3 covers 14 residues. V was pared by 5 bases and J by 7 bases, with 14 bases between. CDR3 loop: CASSPSSQNGELFF. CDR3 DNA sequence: TGTGCCAGCAGCCCCAGTTCACAAAACGGGGAGCTGTTTTTT.

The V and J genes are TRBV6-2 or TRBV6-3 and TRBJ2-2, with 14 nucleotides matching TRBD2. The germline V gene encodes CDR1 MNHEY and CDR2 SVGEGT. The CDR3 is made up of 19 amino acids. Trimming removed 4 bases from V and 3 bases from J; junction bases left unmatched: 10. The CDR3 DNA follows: TGTGCCAGCAGTTTGTACGGACTAGCGGGAGGCTCGGACACCGGGGAGCTGTTTTTT. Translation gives CASSLYGLAGGSDTGELFF.

The CDR3 loop reads CASTPFRAYGYTF. The DNA of the CDR3 is TGTGCCAGCACCCCCTTCAGGGCCTATGGCTACACCTTC. This sequence joins TRBV28 and TRBJ1-2; D might be TRBD1 (5 bases). Germline CDR1 is MDHEN and CDR2 is SYDVKM. This CDR3 spans 13 amino acids. V was clipped by 7 bases and J by 4 bases, with 13 bases between them.

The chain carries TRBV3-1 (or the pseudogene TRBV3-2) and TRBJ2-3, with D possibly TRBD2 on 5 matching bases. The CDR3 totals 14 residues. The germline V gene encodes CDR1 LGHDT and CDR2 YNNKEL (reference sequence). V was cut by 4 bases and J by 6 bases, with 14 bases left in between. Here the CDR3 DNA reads TGTGCCAGCAGCCCTTTTTTCGGGGTGGATACGCAGTATTTT. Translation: CASSPFFGVDTQYF.

The CDR3 DNA sequence: TGTGCCAGTAACGGCGGAACCACAGATACGCAGTATTTT. It yields the protein CASNGGTTDTQYF. The chain has TRBV19 and TRBJ2-3; no clear D. Germline V gene data show CDR1 as LNHDA and CDR2 as SQIVND (reference sequence). The CDR3 sequence is 13 residues long. The ends were cut back, 7 bases at V and 2 bases at J, with 10 bases in the middle.

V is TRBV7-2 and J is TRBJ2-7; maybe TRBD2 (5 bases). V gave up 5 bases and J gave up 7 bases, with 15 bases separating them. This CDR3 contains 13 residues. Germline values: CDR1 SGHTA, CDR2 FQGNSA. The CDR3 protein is CASSPRALREQYF. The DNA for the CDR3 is TGTGCCAGCAGCCCGCGGGCCCTACGTGAGCAGTACTTC.

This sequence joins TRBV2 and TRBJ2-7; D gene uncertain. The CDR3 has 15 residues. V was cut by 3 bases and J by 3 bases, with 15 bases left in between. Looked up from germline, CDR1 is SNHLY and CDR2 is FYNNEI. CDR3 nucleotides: TGTGCCAGCAGTGACGCTCGGCCAGGTCGCTACGAGCAGTACTTC. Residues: CASSDARPGRYEQYF.

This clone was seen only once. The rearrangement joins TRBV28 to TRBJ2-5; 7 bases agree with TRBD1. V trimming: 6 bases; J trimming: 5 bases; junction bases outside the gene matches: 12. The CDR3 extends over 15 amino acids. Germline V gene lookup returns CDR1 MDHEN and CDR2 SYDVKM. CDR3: CASSSPGTEIETQYF. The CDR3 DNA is TGTGCCAGCAGCTCTCCCGGGACAGAGATCGAGACCCAGTACTTC.

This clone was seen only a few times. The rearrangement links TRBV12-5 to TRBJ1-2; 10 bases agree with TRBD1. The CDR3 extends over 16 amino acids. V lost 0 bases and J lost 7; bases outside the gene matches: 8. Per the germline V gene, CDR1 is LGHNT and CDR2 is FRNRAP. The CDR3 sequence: CASGLVIGTGELGYTF. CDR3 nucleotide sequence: TGTGCTAGTGGTTTGGTAATCGGGACAGGGGAACTTGGCTACACCTTC.

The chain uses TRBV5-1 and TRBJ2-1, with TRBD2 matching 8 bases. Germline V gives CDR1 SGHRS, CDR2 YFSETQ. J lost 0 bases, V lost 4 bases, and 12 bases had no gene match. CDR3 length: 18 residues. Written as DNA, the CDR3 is TGCGCCAGCAGCGTGGGGACTAGGAGGGCCAGCTCCTACAATGAGCAGTTCTTC. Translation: CASSVGTRRASSYNEQFF.

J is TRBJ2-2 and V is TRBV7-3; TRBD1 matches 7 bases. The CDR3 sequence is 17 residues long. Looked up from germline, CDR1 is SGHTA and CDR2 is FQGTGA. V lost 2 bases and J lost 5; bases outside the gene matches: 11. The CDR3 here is CASSLSPGGQTTGELFF. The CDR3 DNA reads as TGTGCCAGCAGCTTATCACCAGGGGGACAGACTACCGGGGAGCTGTTTTTT.

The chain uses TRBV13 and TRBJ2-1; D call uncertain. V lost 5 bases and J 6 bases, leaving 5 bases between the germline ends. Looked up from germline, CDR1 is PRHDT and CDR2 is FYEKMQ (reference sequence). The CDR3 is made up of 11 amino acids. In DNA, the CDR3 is TGTGCCAGCAGCCCCTCCAATGAGCAGTTCTTC. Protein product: CASSPSNEQFF.

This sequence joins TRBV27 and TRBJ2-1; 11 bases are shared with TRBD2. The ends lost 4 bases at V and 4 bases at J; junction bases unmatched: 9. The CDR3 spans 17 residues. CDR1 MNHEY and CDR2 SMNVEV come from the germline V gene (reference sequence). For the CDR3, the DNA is TGTGCCAGCAGTTCAAAAAGGGGACTAGCGGAGTACAATGAGCAGTTCTTC. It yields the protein CASSSKRGLAEYNEQFF.

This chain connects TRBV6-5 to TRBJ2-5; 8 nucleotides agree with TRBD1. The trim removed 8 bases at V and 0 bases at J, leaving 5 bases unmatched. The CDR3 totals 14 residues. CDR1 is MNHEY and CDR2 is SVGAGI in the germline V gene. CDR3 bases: TGTGCCAGCGGAGGACAGGGATACCAAGAGACCCAGTACTTC. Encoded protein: CASGGQGYQETQYF.

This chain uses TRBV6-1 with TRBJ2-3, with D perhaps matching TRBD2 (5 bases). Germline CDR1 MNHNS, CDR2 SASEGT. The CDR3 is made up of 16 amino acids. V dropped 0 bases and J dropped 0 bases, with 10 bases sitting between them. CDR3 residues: CASSEAIAISTDTQYF. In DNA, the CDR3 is TGTGCCAGCAGTGAAGCAATAGCGATTAGCACAGATACGCAGTATTTT.

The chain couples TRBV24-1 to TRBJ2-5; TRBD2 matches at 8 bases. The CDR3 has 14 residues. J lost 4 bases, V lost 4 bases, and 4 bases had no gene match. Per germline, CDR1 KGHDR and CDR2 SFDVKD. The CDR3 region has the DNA TGTGCCACCAGTGACGCGGGAGGACGAGAGACCCAGTACTTC. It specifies CATSDAGGRETQYF.

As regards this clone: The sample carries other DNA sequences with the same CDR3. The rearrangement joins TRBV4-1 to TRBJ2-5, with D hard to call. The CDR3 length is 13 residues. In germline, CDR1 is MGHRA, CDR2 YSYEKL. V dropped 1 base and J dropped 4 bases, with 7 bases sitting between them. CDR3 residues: CASSQGPGETQYF. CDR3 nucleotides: TGCGCCAGCAGCCAAGGTCCGGGAGAGACCCAGTACTTC.

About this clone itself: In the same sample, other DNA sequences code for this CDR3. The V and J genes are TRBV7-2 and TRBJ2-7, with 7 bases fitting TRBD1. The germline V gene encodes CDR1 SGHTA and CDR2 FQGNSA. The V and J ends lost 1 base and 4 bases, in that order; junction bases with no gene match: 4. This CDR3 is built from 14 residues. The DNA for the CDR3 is TGTGCCAGCAGCTTAGAGGGCAGGGGGTACGAGCAGTACTTC. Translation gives CASSLEGRGYEQYF.

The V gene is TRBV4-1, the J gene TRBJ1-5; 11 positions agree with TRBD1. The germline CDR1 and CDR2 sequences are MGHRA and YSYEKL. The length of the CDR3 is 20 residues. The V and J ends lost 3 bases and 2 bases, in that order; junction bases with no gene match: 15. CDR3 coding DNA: TGCGCCAGCAGCCACCAGCTCGAGGACAGGGGGCTCTTCGGCAATCAGCCCCAGCATTTT. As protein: CASSHQLEDRGLFGNQPQHF.

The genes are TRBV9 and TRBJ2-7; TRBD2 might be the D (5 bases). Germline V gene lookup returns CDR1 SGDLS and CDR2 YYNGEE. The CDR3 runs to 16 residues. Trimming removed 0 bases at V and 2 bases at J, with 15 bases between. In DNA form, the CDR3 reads TGTGCCAGCAGCGTAGCCGGGGATCTTTTTCCCTACGAGCAGTACTTC. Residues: CASSVAGDLFPYEQYF.

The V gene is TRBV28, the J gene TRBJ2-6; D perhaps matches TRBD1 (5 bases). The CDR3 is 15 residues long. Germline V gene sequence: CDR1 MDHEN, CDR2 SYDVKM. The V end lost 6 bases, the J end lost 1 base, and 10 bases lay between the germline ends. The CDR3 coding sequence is TGTGCCAGCAGCCTACCAGGGTCTGGGGCCAACGTCCTGACTTTC. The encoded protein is CASSLPGSGANVLTF. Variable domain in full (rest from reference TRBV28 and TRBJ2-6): DVKVTQSSRYLVKRTGEKVFLECVQDMDHENMFWYRQDPGLGLRLIYFSYDVKMKEKGDIPEGYSVSREKKERFSLILESASTNQTSMYLCASSLPGSGANVLTFGAGSRLTVL.

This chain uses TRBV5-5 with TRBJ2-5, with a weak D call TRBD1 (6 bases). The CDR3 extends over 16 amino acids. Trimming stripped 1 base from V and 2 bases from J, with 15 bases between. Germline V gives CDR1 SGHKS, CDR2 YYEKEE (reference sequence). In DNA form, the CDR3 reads TGTGCCAGCAGCTTGTTTGGGGGACAAAATCAAGAGACCCAGTACTTC. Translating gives CASSLFGGQNQETQYF.

DNA for the CDR3: TGTGCCAGCAGCTCCCAGCCCGGGTCCCGTTTGAGCTTCGCCGGCTACACCTTC. This translates into CASSSQPGSRLSFAGYTF. The genes are TRBV7-2 and TRBJ1-2, with D uncertain. Trimming left V 4 bases short and J 8 bases short, with 29 bases between. Germline V lookup: CDR1 SGHTA, CDR2 FQGNSA. This CDR3 comprises 18 residues.

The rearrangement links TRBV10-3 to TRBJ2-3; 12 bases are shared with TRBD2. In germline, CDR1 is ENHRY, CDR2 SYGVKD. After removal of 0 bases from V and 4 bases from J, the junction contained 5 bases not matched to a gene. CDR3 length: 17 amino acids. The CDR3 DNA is TGTGCCATCAGTGAGTCGACTAGCGGGAGAGTTGCAGATACGCAGTATTTT. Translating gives CAISESTSGRVADTQYF.

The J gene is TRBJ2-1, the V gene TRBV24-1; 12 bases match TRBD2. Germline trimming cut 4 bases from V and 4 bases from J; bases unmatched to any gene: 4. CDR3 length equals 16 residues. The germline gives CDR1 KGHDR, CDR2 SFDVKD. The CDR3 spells CATSDPSGRVYNEQFF. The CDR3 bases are TGTGCCACCAGTGACCCTAGCGGGAGGGTGTACAATGAGCAGTTCTTC.

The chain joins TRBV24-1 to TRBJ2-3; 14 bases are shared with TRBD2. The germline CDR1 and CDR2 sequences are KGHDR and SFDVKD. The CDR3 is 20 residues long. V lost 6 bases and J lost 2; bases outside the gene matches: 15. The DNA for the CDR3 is TGTGCCACCAGTACCGGGACTAGCGGGAGAGACCAGCTATACACAGATACGCAGTATTTT. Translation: CATSTGTSGRDQLYTDTQYF.